A selection of T cell receptor beta chains follows, all from one sample in a study of CD8 T cells in Susac syndrome. TCRdb itself ran the immunoSEQ multiplex PCR reads through MiXCR, one entry per CDR3 protein. The table lists some 130,000 distinct CDR3 sequences, approximately 95% of them singletons, with 0.18% in the top ten. The sequencing sample was made of CD8+ T cells from PBMCs. These receptor sequences come from a human donor with Susac syndrome. The CDR3 runs from the conserved cysteine through the conserved F or W. The D gene is left open where the match is weak. Only some rows state a clone size, as once, few, many or a class for expanded clones.

abundance,d_gene,len,j_gene,v_gene,CDR3nt,CDR3aa
NA,TRBD2,13,TRBJ2-5,TRBV7-2,TGTGCCAGCAGCTTCGGACTAGAAGAGACCCAGTACTTC,CASSFGLEETQYF
once,TRBD2,18,TRBJ2-7,TRBV5-6,TGTGCCAGCAGCTTGGCCGGACTAGCGGGAGGGCCTAGGTACGAGCAGTACTTC,CASSLAGLAGGPRYEQYF
NA,NA,15,TRBJ1-1,TRBV6-6,TGTGCCAGCAGTTACCCCTGGAGTCTCAACACTGAAGCTTTCTTT,CASSYPWSLNTEAFF
NA,TRBD2,14,TRBJ2-3,TRBV27,TGTGCCAGCAGCCCCGGGACTAGCCTCGATACGCAGTATTTT,CASSPGTSLDTQYF
NA,NA,14,TRBJ2-7,TRBV20-1,TGCAGTGCTAGAGATGTGCGGGTCTCCTACGAGCAGTACTTC,CSARDVRVSYEQYF
NA,NA,15,TRBJ2-1,TRBV12-3/TRBV12-4,TGTGCCAGCAGCCCCTCCTTAGCACTCTACAATGAGCAGTTCTTC,CASSPSLALYNEQFF
NA,TRBD2,16,TRBJ2-1,TRBV5-4,TGTGCCAGCAGCTTCGCGCGGGAGGGCCTGTACAATGAGCAGTTCTTC,CASSFAREGLYNEQFF
NA,TRBD2,13,TRBJ2-7,TRBV20-1,TGCAGTGCTGGGAGGGGACTAGCGGGAGAGCAGTACTTC,CSAGRGLAGEQYF
NA,TRBD1,14,TRBJ2-7,TRBV7-7,TGTGCTAGCAGCTTGGGTACAGGGGCCCACGAGCAGTACTTC,CASSLGTGAHEQYF
NA,NA,15,TRBJ1-1,TRBV9,TGTGCCAGCAGCGTAGGCGGGGGGACAAACACTGAAGCTTTCTTT,CASSVGGGTNTEAFF
NA,TRBD1,13,TRBJ2-7,TRBV20-1,TGCAGTGTTTGGGACAGGGCCTCCTACGAGCAGTACTTC,CSVWDRASYEQYF
NA,NA,14,TRBJ2-4,TRBV30,TGTGCCTGGAGTGTGGGGCTAAGAAATGACATTCAGTACTTC,CAWSVGLRNDIQYF
once,TRBD1,14,TRBJ2-7,TRBV5-6,TGTGCCAGCAGCCCCTGGACAGGGGGCTACGAGCAGTACTTC,CASSPWTGGYEQYF
NA,NA,17,TRBJ1-5,TRBV27,TGTGCCAGCAGTCCTCGGGGAGGACCTTATAGCAATCAGCCCCAGCATTTT,CASSPRGGPYSNQPQHF
once,NA,12,TRBJ2-7,TRBV10-3,TGTGCCATCAGGGCCGTCTCCTACGAGCAGTACTTC,CAIRAVSYEQYF
NA,TRBD2,17,TRBJ2-7,TRBV7-9,TGTGCCAGCAGCTTACCGCCGGGAGGTAGCGTGGGCTACGAGCAGTACTTC,CASSLPPGGSVGYEQYF
NA,TRBD1,13,TRBJ2-5,TRBV20-1,TGCAGTGCTAGCCCCACAGGGGGCAAGACCCAGTACTTC,CSASPTGGKTQYF
NA,TRBD2,16,TRBJ2-7,TRBV29-1,TGCAGCGTTAACAAGCCCGGGACTAGCGGCTCCTACGAGCAGTACTTC,CSVNKPGTSGSYEQYF
NA,NA,13,TRBJ2-4,TRBV6-5,TGTGCCAGCAGTCCCCCCCCGAGGAACATTCAGTACTTC,CASSPPPRNIQYF
NA,TRBD2,12,TRBJ2-1,TRBV19,TGTGCCAGTAGTATTGGGAGGGTTGAGCAGTTCTTC,CASSIGRVEQFF
NA,NA,13,TRBJ1-1,TRBV9,TGTGCCAGCAGTTCAGGGGAGAACACTGAAGCTTTCTTT,CASSSGENTEAFF
NA,NA,12,TRBJ2-7,TRBV7-9,TGTGCCAGCAGCTTCGGCCCCCCCGAGCAGTACTTC,CASSFGPPEQYF
NA,TRBD1,14,TRBJ1-4,TRBV7-6,TGTGCCAGCAGCTCGGGACAGGTTGGGGAAAAACTGTTTTTT,CASSSGQVGEKLFF
NA,NA,14,TRBJ2-7,TRBV30,TGTGCCTGGAGTGTAGGAGGGGCTTCCTACGAGCAGTACTTC,CAWSVGGASYEQYF
NA,NA,15,TRBJ2-7,TRBV28,TGTGCCAGCAGTGTTACAGGGTTACCCGCCTACGAGCAGTACTTC,CASSVTGLPAYEQYF
NA,NA,14,TRBJ2-2,TRBV5-1,TGCGCCAGCAGCCCTCCAGGGAACACCGGGGAGCTGTTTTTT,CASSPPGNTGELFF
NA,TRBD2,13,TRBJ2-2,TRBV28,TGTGCCAGCAGTTGGGAGGGTACCGGGGAGCTGTTTTTT,CASSWEGTGELFF
NA,TRBD2,15,TRBJ2-3,TRBV7-9,TGTGCCAGCAGCTTAGTGAGCGGGGGGCCAGATACGCAGTATTTT,CASSLVSGGPDTQYF
NA,NA,13,TRBJ2-1,TRBV6-5,TGTGCCAGCAGTGTTCACCCCTGGGATGAGCAGTTCTTC,CASSVHPWDEQFF
NA,NA,15,TRBJ2-1,TRBV11-2,TGTGCCAGCAGCTTAGTCTTATCCAGATACAATGAGCAGTTCTTC,CASSLVLSRYNEQFF
NA,NA,13,TRBJ2-1,TRBV5-1,TGCGCCAGCAAGGGGGAAGCGGAACATGAGCAGTTCTTC,CASKGEAEHEQFF
NA,NA,14,TRBJ1-1,TRBV13,TGTGCCAGCACCTCGTGGGACCTCCTCTCAGGAGCTTTCTTT,CASTSWDLLSGAFF
NA,TRBD2,17,TRBJ2-1,TRBV20-1,TGCAGCAGCTTGCCTCGGACTAGCGGGAGCTCCTACAATGAGCAGTTCTTC,CSSLPRTSGSSYNEQFF
NA,NA,13,TRBJ2-6,TRBV29-1,TGCAGCGTTGAATTATCTGGGGCCAACGTCCTGACTTTC,CSVELSGANVLTF
NA,TRBD1,17,TRBJ2-7,TRBV4-1,TGCGCCAGCAGACGTATGACCGGGACAGGGGGCTCCTACGAGCAGTACTTC,CASRRMTGTGGSYEQYF
NA,NA,11,TRBJ1-2,TRBV4-1,TGCGCCAGCACCTCAAGTCGTGGCTACACCTTC,CASTSSRGYTF
once,NA,14,TRBJ2-1,TRBV19,TGTGCCAGTAAGGCCCCCGGCTCCTACAATGAGCAGTTCTTC,CASKAPGSYNEQFF
NA,TRBD1,13,TRBJ1-1,TRBV25-1,TGTGCCAGCGGGGGACAGGGTGGGGATGAAGCTTTCTTT,CASGGQGGDEAFF
NA,NA,14,TRBJ2-4,TRBV18,TGTGCCAGCTCACGCGTGTCTGGGGAGTACATTCAGTACTTC,CASSRVSGEYIQYF
NA,NA,13,TRBJ2-1,TRBV20-1,TGCAGTGCTAGTCCCCTCGAGCTCGGTGAGCAGTTCTTC,CSASPLELGEQFF
NA,NA,13,TRBJ2-1,TRBV28,TGTGCCAGCAGTACCCTAATCTGGGAAGGGCAGTTCTTC,CASSTLIWEGQFF
NA,NA,11,TRBJ2-2,TRBV29-1,TGCAGCGCCCTCGGCACCGGGGAGCTGTTTTTT,CSALGTGELFF
NA,NA,15,TRBJ2-1,TRBV30,TGTGCCTGGACAAAAGACAGTTTGCCCTACAATGAGCAGTTCTTC,CAWTKDSLPYNEQFF
NA,TRBD2,15,TRBJ2-1,TRBV11-2,TGTGCCAGCAGCCCGCAAGTCGGACTAGCGGATGAGCAGTTCTTC,CASSPQVGLADEQFF
NA,NA,14,TRBJ2-2,TRBV19,TGTGCCAGTAGTTGGGGCAGAAACACCGGGGAGCTGTTTTTT,CASSWGRNTGELFF
NA,NA,15,TRBJ2-2,TRBV13,TGTGCCAGCAGCTTCACCGGGGCCTATCCCGGGGAGCTGTTTTTT,CASSFTGAYPGELFF
NA,NA,13,TRBJ2-7,TRBV20-1,TGCAGTGCTCGAGTCGGGGGGCTCAGCGAGCAGTACTTC,CSARVGGLSEQYF